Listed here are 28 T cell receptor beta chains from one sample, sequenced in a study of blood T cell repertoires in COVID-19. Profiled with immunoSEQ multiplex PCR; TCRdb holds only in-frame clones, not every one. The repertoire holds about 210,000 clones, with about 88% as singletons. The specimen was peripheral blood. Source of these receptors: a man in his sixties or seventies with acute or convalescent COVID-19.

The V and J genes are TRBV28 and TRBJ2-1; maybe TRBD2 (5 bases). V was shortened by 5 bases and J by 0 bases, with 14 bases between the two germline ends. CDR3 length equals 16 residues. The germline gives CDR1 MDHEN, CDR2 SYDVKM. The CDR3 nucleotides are TGTGCCAGCAGTCAGCGAGGAGGTAGCTCCTACAATGAGCAGTTCTTC. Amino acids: CASSQRGGSSYNEQFF.

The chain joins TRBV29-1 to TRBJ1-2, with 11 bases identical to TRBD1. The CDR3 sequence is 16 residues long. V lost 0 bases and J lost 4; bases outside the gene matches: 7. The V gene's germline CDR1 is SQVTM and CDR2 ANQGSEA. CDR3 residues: CSVEDLGTGGSYGYTF. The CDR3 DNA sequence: TGCAGCGTTGAAGATTTGGGGACAGGGGGAAGCTATGGCTACACCTTC. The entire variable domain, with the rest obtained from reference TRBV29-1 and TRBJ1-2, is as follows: SAVISQKPSRDICQRGTSLTIQCQVDSQVTMMFWYRQQPGQSLTLIATANQGSEATYESGFVIDKFPISRPNLTFSTLTVSNMSPEDSSIYLCSVEDLGTGGSYGYTFGSGTRLTVV.

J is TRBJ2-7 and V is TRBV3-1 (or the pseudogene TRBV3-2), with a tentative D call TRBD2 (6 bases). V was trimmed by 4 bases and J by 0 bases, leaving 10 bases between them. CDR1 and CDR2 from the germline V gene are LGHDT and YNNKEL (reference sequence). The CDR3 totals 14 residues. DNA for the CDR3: TGTGCCAGCAGCCCCACCGGGAGCTCCTACGAGCAGTACTTC. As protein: CASSPTGSSYEQYF.

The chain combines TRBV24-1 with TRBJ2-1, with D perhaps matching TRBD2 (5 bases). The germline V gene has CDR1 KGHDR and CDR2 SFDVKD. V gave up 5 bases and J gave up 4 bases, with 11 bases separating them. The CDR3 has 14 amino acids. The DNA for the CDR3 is TGTGCCACCAGTGCCCCCTGGGAGTACAATGAGCAGTTCTTC. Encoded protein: CATSAPWEYNEQFF.

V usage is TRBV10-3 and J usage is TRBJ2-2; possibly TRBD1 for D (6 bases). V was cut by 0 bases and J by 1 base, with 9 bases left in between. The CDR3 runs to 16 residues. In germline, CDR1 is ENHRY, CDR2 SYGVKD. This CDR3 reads CAISESAGENTGELFF. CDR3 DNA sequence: TGTGCCATCAGTGAGTCGGCAGGGGAGAACACCGGGGAGCTGTTTTTT.

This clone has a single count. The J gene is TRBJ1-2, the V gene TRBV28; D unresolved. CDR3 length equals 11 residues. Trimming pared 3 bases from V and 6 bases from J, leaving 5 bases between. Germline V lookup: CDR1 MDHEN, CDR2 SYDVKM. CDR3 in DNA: TGTGCCAGCAGTTTCCGGGATGGCTACACCTTC. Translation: CASSFRDGYTF.

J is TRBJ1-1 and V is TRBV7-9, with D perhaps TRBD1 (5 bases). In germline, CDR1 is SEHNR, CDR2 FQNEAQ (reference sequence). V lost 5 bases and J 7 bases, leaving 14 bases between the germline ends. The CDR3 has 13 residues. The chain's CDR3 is CASSLQLGGEAFF. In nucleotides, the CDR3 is TGTGCCAGCAGCCTCCAGCTGGGGGGTGAAGCTTTCTTT.

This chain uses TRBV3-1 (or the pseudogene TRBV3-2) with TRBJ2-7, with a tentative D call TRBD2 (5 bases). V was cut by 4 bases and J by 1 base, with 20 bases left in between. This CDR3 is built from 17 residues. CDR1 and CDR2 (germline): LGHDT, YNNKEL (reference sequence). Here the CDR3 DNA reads TGTGCCAGCAGCCCACGCATTGGAGGCAGCAGATCCTACGAGCAGTACTTC. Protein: CASSPRIGGSRSYEQYF.

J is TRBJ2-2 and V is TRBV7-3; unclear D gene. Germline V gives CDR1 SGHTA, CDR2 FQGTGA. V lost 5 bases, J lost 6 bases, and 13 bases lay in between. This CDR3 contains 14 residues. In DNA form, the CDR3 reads TGTGCCAGCAGCCCGCACATTCCCTCCGGGGAGCTGTTTTTT. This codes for CASSPHIPSGELFF.

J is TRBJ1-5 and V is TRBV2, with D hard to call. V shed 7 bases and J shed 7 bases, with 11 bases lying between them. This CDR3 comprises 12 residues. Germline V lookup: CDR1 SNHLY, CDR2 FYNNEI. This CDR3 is CASNDLGQPQHF. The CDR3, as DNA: TGTGCCAGCAACGACCTCGGGCAGCCCCAGCATTTT.

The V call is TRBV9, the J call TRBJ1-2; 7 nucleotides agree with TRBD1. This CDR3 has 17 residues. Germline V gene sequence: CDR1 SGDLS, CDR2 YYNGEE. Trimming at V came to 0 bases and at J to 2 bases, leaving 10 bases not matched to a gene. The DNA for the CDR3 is TGTGCCAGCAGCGTAGGTCCCACGGGAGGGGGCAACTATGGCTACACCTTC. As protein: CASSVGPTGGGNYGYTF.

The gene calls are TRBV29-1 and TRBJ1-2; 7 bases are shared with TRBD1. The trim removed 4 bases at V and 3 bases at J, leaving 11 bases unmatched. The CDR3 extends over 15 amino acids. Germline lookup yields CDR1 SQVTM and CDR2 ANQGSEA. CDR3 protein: CSVGGTRTGYYGYTF. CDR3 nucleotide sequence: TGCAGCGTTGGCGGGACAAGGACAGGCTACTATGGCTACACCTTC.

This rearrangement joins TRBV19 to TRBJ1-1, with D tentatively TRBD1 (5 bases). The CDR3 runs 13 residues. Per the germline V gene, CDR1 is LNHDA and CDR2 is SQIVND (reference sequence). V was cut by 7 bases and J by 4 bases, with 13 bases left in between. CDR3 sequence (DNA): TGTGCCAGTAAAAAGCAGGGCGGCACTGAAGCTTTCTTT. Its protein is CASKKQGGTEAFF. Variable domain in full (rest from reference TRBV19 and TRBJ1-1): DGGITQSPKYLFRKEGQNVTLSCEQNLNHDAMYWYRQDPGQGLRLIYYSQIVNDFQKGDIAEGYSVSREKKESFPLTVTSAQKNPTAFYLCASKKQGGTEAFFGQGTRLTVV.

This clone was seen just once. Here the CDR3 reads CSASFAGASNQPQHF. The CDR3 DNA reads as TGCAGTGCTAGTTTCGCGGGGGCCTCCAATCAGCCCCAGCATTTT. V usage is TRBV20-1 and J usage is TRBJ1-5, with D perhaps TRBD1 (6 bases). Trimming removed 3 bases at V and 3 bases at J, with 15 bases between. Germline CDR1 is DFQATT and CDR2 is SNEGSKA (reference sequence). CDR3 length equals 15 residues.

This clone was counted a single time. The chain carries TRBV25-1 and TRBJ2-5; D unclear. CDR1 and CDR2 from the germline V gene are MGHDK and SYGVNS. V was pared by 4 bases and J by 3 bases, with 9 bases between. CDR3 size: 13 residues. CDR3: CASSAYFEETQYF. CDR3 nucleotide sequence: TGTGCCAGCAGTGCCTATTTCGAAGAGACCCAGTACTTC.

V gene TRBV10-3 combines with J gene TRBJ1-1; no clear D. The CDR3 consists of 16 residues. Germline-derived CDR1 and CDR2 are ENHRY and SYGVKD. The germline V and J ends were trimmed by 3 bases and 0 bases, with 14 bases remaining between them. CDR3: CAISDGEYTMNTEAFF. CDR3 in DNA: TGTGCCATCAGTGACGGAGAGTATACCATGAACACTGAAGCTTTCTTT.

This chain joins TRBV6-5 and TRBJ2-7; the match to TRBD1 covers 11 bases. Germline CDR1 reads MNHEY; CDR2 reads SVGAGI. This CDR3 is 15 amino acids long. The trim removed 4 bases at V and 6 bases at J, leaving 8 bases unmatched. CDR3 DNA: TGTGCCAGCAGTTTAGGGACAGGGGGAGTTTCCGAGCAGTACTTC. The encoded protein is CASSLGTGGVSEQYF.

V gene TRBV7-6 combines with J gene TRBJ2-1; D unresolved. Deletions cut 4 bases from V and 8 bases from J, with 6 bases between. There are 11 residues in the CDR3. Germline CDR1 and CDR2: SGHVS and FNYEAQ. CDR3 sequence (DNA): TGTGCCAGCAGCTCCCGCGATGAGCAGTTCTTC. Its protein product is CASSSRDEQFF.

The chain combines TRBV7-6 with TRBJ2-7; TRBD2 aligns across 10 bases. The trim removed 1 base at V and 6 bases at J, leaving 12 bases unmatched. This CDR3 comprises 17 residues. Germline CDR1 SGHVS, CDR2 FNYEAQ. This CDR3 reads CASSLGASGSSLVEQYF. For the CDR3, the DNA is TGTGCCAGCAGCTTAGGGGCTAGCGGGAGCTCTCTGGTCGAGCAGTACTTC.

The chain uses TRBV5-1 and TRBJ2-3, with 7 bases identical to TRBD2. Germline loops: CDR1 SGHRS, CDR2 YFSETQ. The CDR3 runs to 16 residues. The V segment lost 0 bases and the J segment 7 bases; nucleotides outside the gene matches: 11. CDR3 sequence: CASSLVRESSVNTQYF. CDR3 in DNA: TGCGCCAGCAGCTTGGTGCGGGAGTCTTCCGTAAATACGCAGTATTTT.

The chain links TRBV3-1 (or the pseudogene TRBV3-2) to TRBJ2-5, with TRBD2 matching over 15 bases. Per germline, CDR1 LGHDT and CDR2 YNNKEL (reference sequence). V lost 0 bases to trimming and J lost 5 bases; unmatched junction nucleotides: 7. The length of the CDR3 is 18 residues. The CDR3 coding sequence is TGTGCCAGCAGCCAAGATCTCCCTGGGACTAGCGGGAGGGAGACCCAGTACTTC. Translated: CASSQDLPGTSGRETQYF.

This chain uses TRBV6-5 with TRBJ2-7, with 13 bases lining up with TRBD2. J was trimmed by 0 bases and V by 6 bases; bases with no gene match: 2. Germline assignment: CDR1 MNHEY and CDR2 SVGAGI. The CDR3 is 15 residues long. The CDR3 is CASRTSGRSSYEQYF. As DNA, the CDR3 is TGTGCCAGCAGGACTAGCGGGAGGAGCTCCTACGAGCAGTACTTC.

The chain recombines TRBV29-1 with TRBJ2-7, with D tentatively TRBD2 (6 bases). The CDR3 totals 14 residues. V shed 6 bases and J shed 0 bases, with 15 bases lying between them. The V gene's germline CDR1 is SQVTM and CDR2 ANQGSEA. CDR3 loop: CSVARDSSSYEQYF. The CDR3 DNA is TGCAGCGTGGCCCGGGACTCAAGCTCCTACGAGCAGTACTTC.

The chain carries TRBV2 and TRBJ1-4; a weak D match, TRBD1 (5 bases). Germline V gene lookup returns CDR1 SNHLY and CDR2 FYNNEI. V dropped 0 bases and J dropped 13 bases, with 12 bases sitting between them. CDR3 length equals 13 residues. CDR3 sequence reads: CASSEALAGSLFF. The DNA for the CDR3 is TGTGCCAGCAGTGAAGCGCTTGCAGGGTCACTGTTTTTT. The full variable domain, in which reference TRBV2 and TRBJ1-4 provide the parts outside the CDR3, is EPEVTQTPSHQVTQMGQEVILRCVPISNHLYFYWYRQILGQKVEFLVSFYNNEISEKSEIFDDQFSVERPDGSNFTLKIRSTKLEDSAMYFCASSEALAGSLFFGSGTQLSVL.

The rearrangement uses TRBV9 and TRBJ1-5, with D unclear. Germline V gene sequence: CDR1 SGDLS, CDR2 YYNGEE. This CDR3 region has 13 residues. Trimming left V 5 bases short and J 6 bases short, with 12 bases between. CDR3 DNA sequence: TGTGCCAGCAGTCGAGGAGGGTTTCAGCCCCAGCATTTT. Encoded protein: CASSRGGFQPQHF.

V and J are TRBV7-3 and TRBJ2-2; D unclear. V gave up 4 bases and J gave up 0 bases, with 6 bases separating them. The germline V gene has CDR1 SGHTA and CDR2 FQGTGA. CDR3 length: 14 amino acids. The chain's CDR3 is CASSSNANTGELFF. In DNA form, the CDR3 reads TGTGCCAGCAGCTCTAACGCGAACACCGGGGAGCTGTTTTTT. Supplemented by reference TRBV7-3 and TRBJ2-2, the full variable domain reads GAGVSQTPSNKVTEKGKYVELRCDPISGHTALYWYRQSLGQGPEFLIYFQGTGAADDSGLPNDRFFAVRPEGSVSTLKIQRTERGDSAVYLCASSSNANTGELFFGEGSRLTVL.

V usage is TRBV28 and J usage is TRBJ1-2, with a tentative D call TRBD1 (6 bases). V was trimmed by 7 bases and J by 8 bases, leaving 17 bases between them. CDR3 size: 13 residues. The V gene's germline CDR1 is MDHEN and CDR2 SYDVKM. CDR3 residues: CASTPQGLGGYTF. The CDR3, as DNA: TGTGCCAGCACCCCCCAGGGGCTGGGCGGCTACACCTTC.

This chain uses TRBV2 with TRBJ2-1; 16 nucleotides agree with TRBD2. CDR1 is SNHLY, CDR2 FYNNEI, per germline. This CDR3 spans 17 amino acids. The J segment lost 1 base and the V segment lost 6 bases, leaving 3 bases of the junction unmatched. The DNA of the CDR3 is TGTGCCAGCAGGGGACTAGCGGGAGGGCGGTCCTACAATGAGCAGTTCTTC. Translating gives CASRGLAGGRSYNEQFF. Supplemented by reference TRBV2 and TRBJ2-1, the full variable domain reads EPEVTQTPSHQVTQMGQEVILRCVPISNHLYFYWYRQILGQKVEFLVSFYNNEISEKSEIFDDQFSVERPDGSNFTLKIRSTKLEDSAMYFCASRGLAGGRSYNEQFFGPGTRLTVL.